One sample yielded the 26 T cell receptor beta chains listed below, sequenced in a study of blood T cell repertoires in COVID-19. Clones were sequenced by immunoSEQ multiplex PCR, and TCRdb holds only the in-frame ones, with some missing. The sample contains some 150,000 clones, roughly 89% of which appear only once. The specimen sequenced was PBMCs or T cells enriched from blood (not recorded which). The origin of the receptors is a woman aged 45-65 years who had been exposed to COVID-19.

This chain uses TRBV9 with TRBJ2-1; TRBD2 might be the D (5 bases). The CDR3 has 15 residues. Germline values: CDR1 SGDLS, CDR2 YYNGEE. Trimming cost V 4 bases and J 0 bases, with 11 bases left between them. The CDR3 DNA sequence: TGTGCCAGCAGCCTGAGCGGAGGCTCCTACAATGAGCAGTTCTTC. It encodes CASSLSGGSYNEQFF. The variable domain in full, completed from reference TRBV9 and TRBJ2-1, reads DSGVTQTPKHLITATGQRVTLRCSPRSGDLSVYWYQQSLDQGLQFLIQYYNGEERAKGNILERFSAQQFPDLHSELNLSSLELGDSALYFCASSLSGGSYNEQFFGPGTRLTVL.

J is TRBJ2-3 and V is TRBV7-2; D perhaps matches TRBD2 (6 bases). The CDR3 is 15 amino acids. V gave up 5 bases and J gave up 5 bases, with 17 bases separating them. Germline V gene data show CDR1 as SGHTA and CDR2 as FQGNSA. The CDR3 nucleotides are TGTGCCAGCAGCCGCCGAACGGGAGCGAGAGATACGCAGTATTTT. Translating it yields CASSRRTGARDTQYF. Looking up the rest from reference TRBV7-2 and TRBJ2-3 gives the full variable domain: GAGVSQSPSNKVTEKGKDVELRCDPISGHTALYWYRQSLGQGLEFLIYFQGNSAPDKSGLPSDRFSAERTGGSVSTLTIQRTQQEDSAVYLCASSRRTGARDTQYFGPGTRLTVL.

V gene TRBV5-1 combines with J gene TRBJ2-1; 9 bases are shared with TRBD2. This CDR3 is 15 amino acids long. Germline CDR1 and CDR2: SGHRS and YFSETQ. The V segment lost 1 base and the J segment 7 bases; nucleotides outside the gene matches: 6. Here the CDR3 DNA reads TGCGCCAGCAGCTTGTCGGGACTAGCTCCGAATGAGCAGTTCTTC. Its protein is CASSLSGLAPNEQFF.

This chain connects TRBV9 to TRBJ1-3; D gene unclear. Trimming took 0 bases from V and 2 from J, leaving 6 bases between them. CDR3 length: 14 amino acids. Germline CDR1 SGDLS, CDR2 YYNGEE. CDR3 DNA sequence: TGTGCCAGCAGCGTAGAGGCGGCTGGAAACACCATATATTTT. This translates into CASSVEAAGNTIYF.

The chain recombines TRBV7-9 with TRBJ1-5; unclear D gene. The V gene's germline CDR1 is SEHNR and CDR2 FQNEAQ (reference sequence). V was clipped by 5 bases and J by 3 bases, with 5 bases between them. The CDR3 sequence is 12 residues long. CDR3 amino acids: CASSPLNQPQHF. In DNA form, the CDR3 reads TGTGCCAGCAGCCCCCTCAATCAGCCCCAGCATTTT. The complete variable domain, with remaining parts taken from reference TRBV7-9 and TRBJ1-5, reads DTGVSQNPRHKITKRGQNVTFRCDPISEHNRLYWYRQTLGQGPEFLTYFQNEAQLEKSRLLSDRFSAERPKGSFSTLEIQRTEQGDSAMYLCASSPLNQPQHFGDGTRLSIL.

The V and J genes are TRBV19 and TRBJ2-1, with 10 bases lining up with TRBD2. Trimming removed 4 bases from V and 7 bases from J; junction bases left unmatched: 7. The CDR3 extends over 15 amino acids. The V gene's germline CDR1 is LNHDA and CDR2 SQIVND (reference sequence). This CDR3 is CASSTSGGAGNEQFF. CDR3 nucleotide sequence: TGTGCCAGTAGTACCAGCGGGGGGGCGGGTAATGAGCAGTTCTTC.

This clone was recorded a few times. The chain uses TRBV4-1 and TRBJ1-1, with 10 bases lining up with TRBD1. CDR3 length equals 15 residues. Germline V gives CDR1 MGHRA, CDR2 YSYEKL. The V gene end was trimmed by 4 bases and the J gene end by 5 bases; junction bases not matched to a gene: 7. The CDR3 coding sequence is TGCGCCAGCAGCCTCCGGGGACAGGGGAGGACTGAAGCTTTCTTT. Encoded protein: CASSLRGQGRTEAFF.

The chain couples TRBV15 to TRBJ2-2, with D perhaps matching TRBD1 (5 bases). Per germline, CDR1 LNHNV and CDR2 YYDKDF (reference sequence). This CDR3 is built from 17 residues. The V gene lost 1 base and the J gene lost 1 base, with 13 bases spanning the gap. CDR3 DNA sequence: TGTGCCACCAGCAGAGGGGGCCAGGCTATGAACACCGGGGAGCTGTTTTTT. Protein sequence: CATSRGGQAMNTGELFF.

V gene TRBV4-3 combines with J gene TRBJ2-7, with D maybe TRBD2 (6 bases). Germline V CDR1 and CDR2: LGHNA, YSLEER. This CDR3 is 15 amino acids long. V lost 1 base and J lost 2, with 12 bases in between. This CDR3 is CASSQVGRDAYEQYF. In nucleotides, the CDR3 is TGCGCCAGCAGCCAAGTAGGGCGGGACGCCTACGAGCAGTACTTC.

V usage is TRBV7-8 and J usage is TRBJ2-5, with TRBD1 matching over 8 bases. The CDR3 is 14 residues long. After removal of 5 bases from V and 5 bases from J, the junction contained 7 bases not matched to a gene. The germline CDR1 and CDR2 sequences are SGHVS and FQNEAQ. The CDR3, as DNA: TGTGCCAGCAGCGACCAGGGGGCGAGTGAGACCCAGTACTTC. Amino acid sequence: CASSDQGASETQYF.

The V gene is TRBV7-8, the J gene TRBJ2-3; D uncertain. Trimming left V 1 base short and J 1 base short, with 12 bases between. CDR3 length: 16 amino acids. The V gene's germline CDR1 is SGHVS and CDR2 FQNEAQ. CDR3 nucleotide sequence: TGTGCCAGCAGCTTAGAAGGCGGAAAACGCACAGATACGCAGTATTTT. Protein sequence: CASSLEGGKRTDTQYF.

The chain carries TRBV6-5 and TRBJ2-5, with 7 bases that match TRBD2. Unmatched junction bases numbered 7, after V lost 2 bases and J lost 4 bases. The germline V gene has CDR1 MNHEY and CDR2 SVGAGI. There are 15 residues in the CDR3. DNA of the CDR3: TGTGCCAGCAGTTACCGTGGACTAGGACGAGAGACCCAGTACTTC. Its translation: CASSYRGLGRETQYF.

The chain is built from TRBV18 and TRBJ2-6; tentatively, D is TRBD1 (5 bases). Looked up from germline, CDR1 is KGHSH and CDR2 is LQKENI. The ends were cut back, 0 bases at V and 0 bases at J, with 9 bases in the middle. This CDR3 comprises 17 residues. The CDR3 here is CASSPPGDSSGANVLTF. The CDR3 nucleotides read TGTGCCAGCTCACCACCAGGGGATTCCTCTGGGGCCAACGTCCTGACTTTC.

The V and J genes are TRBV27 and TRBJ2-1, with 7 bases identical to TRBD1. CDR3 length: 14 amino acids. CDR1 MNHEY and CDR2 SMNVEV come from the germline V gene (reference sequence). The trim removed 6 bases at V and 2 bases at J, leaving 4 bases unmatched. As DNA, the CDR3 is TGTGCCAGCAGGGAGACAGGGCCCTACAATGAGCAGTTCTTC. Protein: CASRETGPYNEQFF.

J is TRBJ2-2 and V is TRBV11-2; 9 nucleotides line up with TRBD2. In germline, CDR1 is SGHAT, CDR2 FQNNGV. This CDR3 is 15 amino acids long. The trim removed 3 bases at V and 4 bases at J, leaving 3 bases unmatched. This CDR3 reads CASSLGTSITGELFF. The CDR3 DNA reads as TGTGCCAGCAGCTTGGGGACTAGCATCACCGGGGAGCTGTTTTTT.

The rearrangement joins TRBV6-7 to TRBJ1-1, with TRBD1 matching 10 bases. TRBV6-7 is classed as an ORF, of uncertain function. The CDR3 contains 15 residues. J lost 4 bases, V lost 2 bases, and 4 bases had no gene match. The CDR3 DNA sequence: TGTGCCAGCAGTTACGGACAGGGGGGTGGCACTGAAGCTTTCTTT. As protein: CASSYGQGGGTEAFF.

This chain connects TRBV30 to TRBJ2-5; possibly TRBD2 for D (7 bases). The CDR3 consists of 14 residues. Trimming pared 8 bases from V and 4 bases from J, leaving 20 bases between. Germline V gene sequence: CDR1 GTSNPN, CDR2 SVGIG (reference sequence). The CDR3 DNA is TGTGCCGGGGGGGGGCTAGCAGGTGCAGAGACCCAGTACTTC. This sequence encodes CAGGGLAGAETQYF.

This clone was seen ten or more times. The V gene is TRBV5-4, the J gene TRBJ1-2, with 7 bases matching TRBD1. The CDR3 loop spans 16 amino acids. J lost 3 bases, V lost 5 bases, and 13 bases had no gene match. Germline V gene data show CDR1 as SGHNT and CDR2 as YYREEE (reference sequence). CDR3 protein: CASRPTGARQHYGYTF. The CDR3 DNA is TGTGCCAGCAGGCCAACAGGGGCGCGACAGCACTATGGCTACACCTTC.

This rearrangement joins TRBV7-2 to TRBJ2-5; no definite D call. The germline V gene has CDR1 SGHTA and CDR2 FQGNSA. V lost 1 base and J 5 bases, leaving 8 bases between the germline ends. CDR3 length: 13 residues. The CDR3 sequence is CASSLEMTETQYF. As DNA, the CDR3 is TGTGCCAGCAGCTTAGAGATGACTGAGACCCAGTACTTC.

J is TRBJ2-7 and V is TRBV6-1, with D possibly matching TRBD1 (6 bases). Germline V gene lookup returns CDR1 MNHNS and CDR2 SASEGT. This CDR3 is built from 15 residues. V dropped 1 base and J dropped 3 bases, with 13 bases sitting between them. The DNA for the CDR3 is TGTGCCAGCAGTGAAGTGGGACATAACCTCTACGAGCAGTACTTC. This translates into CASSEVGHNLYEQYF.

This clone was detected many times. The rearrangement joins TRBV10-3 to TRBJ1-4; 9 positions agree with TRBD1. Per germline, CDR1 ENHRY and CDR2 SYGVKD. J was trimmed by 4 bases and V by 3 bases; bases with no gene match: 3. CDR3 length: 15 residues. Here the CDR3 reads CAISDLGQGNEKLFF. The CDR3 DNA reads as TGTGCCATCAGTGACCTGGGACAGGGTAATGAAAAACTGTTTTTT.

This clone was seen a single time. The V gene is TRBV27, the J gene TRBJ1-2, with D perhaps matching TRBD1 (6 bases). Germline values: CDR1 MNHEY, CDR2 SMNVEV (reference sequence). This CDR3 has 13 amino acids. The V end was cut by 5 bases, the J end by 14 bases, with 21 bases between. The CDR3 sequence: CASSLGGGIALTF. The DNA of the CDR3 is TGTGCCAGCAGTCTAGGGGGGGGCATCGCTTTAACCTTC.

The rearrangement uses TRBV29-1 and TRBJ1-1, with D tentatively TRBD1 (5 bases). Deletions cut 4 bases from V and 0 bases from J, with 9 bases between. This CDR3 region has 13 residues. Germline-derived CDR1 and CDR2 are SQVTM and ANQGSEA. Written as DNA, the CDR3 is TGCAGCGTTGTTCGACAGCTGAACACTGAAGCTTTCTTT. It specifies CSVVRQLNTEAFF.

CDR3 residues: CASSLPTGLTETQYF. As DNA, the CDR3 is TGTGCCAGCAGCCTACCGACGGGACTCACAGAGACCCAGTACTTC. The genes are TRBV7-2 and TRBJ2-5; tentative D call: TRBD2 (6 bases). CDR3 length: 15 amino acids. Trimming cost V 5 bases and J 4 bases, with 17 bases left between them. Germline V gene lookup returns CDR1 SGHTA and CDR2 FQGNSA.

This clone was found once. This chain links TRBV19 with TRBJ2-1; tentatively, D is TRBD2 (6 bases). CDR1 and CDR2 from the germline V gene are LNHDA and SQIVND (reference sequence). CDR3 length: 14 amino acids. Trimming took 7 bases from V and 4 from J, leaving 14 bases between them. CDR3 sequence reads: CASNPGTVYNEQFF. The CDR3 DNA reads as TGTGCCAGTAACCCCGGGACTGTATACAATGAGCAGTTCTTC.

This clone was counted once. The chain uses TRBV10-3 and TRBJ1-2; D unclear. The length of the CDR3 is 13 residues. V was pared by 0 bases and J by 7 bases, with 9 bases between. Germline V CDR1 and CDR2: ENHRY, SYGVKD. DNA for the CDR3: TGTGCCATCAGTGAGTCGCAGGTGGGTGGCTACACCTTC. Translated, it gives CAISESQVGGYTF.